This T cell receptor beta chain was documented in a study of T cell repertoires in cytomegalovirus infection. Study-wide context: Indications came from public TCR beta signatures; they pointed to CMV infection and to a matching HLA type. Findings of the study overall: The response measured ex vivo was dominated by TCR beta clonotypes (HLA-C-restricted and CMV-specific).

Points on this clonotype: What it recognizes is unknown. Since a much larger clone is just one base distant, this may be a read error.

The CDR3 has 11 amino acids. Each CDR3 protein gets one entry after TCRdb re-called the reads with MiXCR. The sample includes approximately 200,000 distinct CDR3 sequences, roughly 23% of them seen just once. The J gene is TRBJ1-1, the V gene TRBV12-3 or TRBV12-4; TRBD1 matches at 7 bases. Sample: CD8+ T cells from PBMCs. This clonotype was obtained from a human donor in good health (CMV status not recorded). Some clones in this sample may be carry-over from other donors' samples. This CDR3 is CANSLGDRAFF. In nucleotides, the CDR3 is TGTGCCAACAGTTTGGGGGACAGAGCTTTCTTT.